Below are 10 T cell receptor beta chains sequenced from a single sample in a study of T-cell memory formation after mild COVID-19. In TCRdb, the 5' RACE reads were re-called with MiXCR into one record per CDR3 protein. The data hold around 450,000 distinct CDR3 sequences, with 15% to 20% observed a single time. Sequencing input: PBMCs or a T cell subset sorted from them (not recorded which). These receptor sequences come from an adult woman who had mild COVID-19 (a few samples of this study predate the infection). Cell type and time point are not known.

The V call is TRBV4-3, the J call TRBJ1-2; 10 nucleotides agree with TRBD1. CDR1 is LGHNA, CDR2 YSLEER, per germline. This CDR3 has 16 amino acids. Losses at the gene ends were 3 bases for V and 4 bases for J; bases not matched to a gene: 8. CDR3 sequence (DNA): TGCGCCAGCAGCCAGGTGTCCCGGACAGGGGGCTATGGCTACACCTTC. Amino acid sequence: CASSQVSRTGGYGYTF.

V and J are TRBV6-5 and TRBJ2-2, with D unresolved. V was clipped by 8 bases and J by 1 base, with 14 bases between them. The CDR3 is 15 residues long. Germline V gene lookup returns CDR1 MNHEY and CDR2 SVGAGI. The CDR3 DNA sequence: TGTGCCAGCCTCAAAAAATTCGAGAACACCGGGGAGCTGTTTTTT. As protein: CASLKKFENTGELFF.

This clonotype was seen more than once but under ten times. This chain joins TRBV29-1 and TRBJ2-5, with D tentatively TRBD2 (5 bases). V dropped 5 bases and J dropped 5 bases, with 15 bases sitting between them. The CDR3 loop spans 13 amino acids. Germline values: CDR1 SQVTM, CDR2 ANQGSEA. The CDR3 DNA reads TGCAGCGTTTTAACGGGATTTGGGGAGACCCAGTACTTC. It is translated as CSVLTGFGETQYF.

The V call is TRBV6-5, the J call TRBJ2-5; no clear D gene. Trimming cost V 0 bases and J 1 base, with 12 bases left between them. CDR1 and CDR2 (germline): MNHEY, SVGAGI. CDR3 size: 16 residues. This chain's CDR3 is CASSYSTGHLQETQYF. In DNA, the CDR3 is TGTGCCAGCAGTTACTCGACTGGGCACCTCCAAGAGACCCAGTACTTC.

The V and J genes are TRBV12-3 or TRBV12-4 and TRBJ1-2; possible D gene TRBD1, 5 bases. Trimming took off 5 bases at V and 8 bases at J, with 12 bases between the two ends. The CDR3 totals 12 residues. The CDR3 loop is CASSRGGKGYTF. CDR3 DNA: TGTGCCAGCAGTAGGGGAGGAAAAGGCTACACCTTC.

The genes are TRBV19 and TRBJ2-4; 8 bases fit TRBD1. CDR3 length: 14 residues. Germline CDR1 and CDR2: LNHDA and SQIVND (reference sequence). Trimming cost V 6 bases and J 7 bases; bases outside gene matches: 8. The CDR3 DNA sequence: TGTGCCAGTAGGCGACAGGGGAAGGCGAACATTCAGTACTTC. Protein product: CASRRQGKANIQYF.

The CDR3 DNA is TGTGCCAGCAGCTCACCGGACAGGGGAGTCTACGAGCAGTACTTC. Protein: CASSSPDRGVYEQYF. The rearrangement links TRBV7-9 to TRBJ2-7; 9 bases are a match to TRBD1. The CDR3 runs 15 residues. Germline assignment: CDR1 SEHNR and CDR2 FQNEAQ (reference sequence). With 4 bases clipped from V and 3 bases from J, the junction kept 7 bases outside the gene matches.

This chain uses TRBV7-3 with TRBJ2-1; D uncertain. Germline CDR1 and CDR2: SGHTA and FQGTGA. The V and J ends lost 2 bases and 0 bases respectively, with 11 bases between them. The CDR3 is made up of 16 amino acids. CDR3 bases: TGTGCCAGCAGCTTAGGATACACGAGCTCCTACAATGAGCAGTTCTTC. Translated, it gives CASSLGYTSSYNEQFF.

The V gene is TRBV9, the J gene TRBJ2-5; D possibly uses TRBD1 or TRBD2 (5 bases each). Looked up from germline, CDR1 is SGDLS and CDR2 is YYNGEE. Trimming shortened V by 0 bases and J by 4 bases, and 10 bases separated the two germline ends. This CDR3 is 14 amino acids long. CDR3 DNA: TGTGCCAGCAGCGTAGCGTCGAGGGGAGAGACCCAGTACTTC. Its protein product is CASSVASRGETQYF.

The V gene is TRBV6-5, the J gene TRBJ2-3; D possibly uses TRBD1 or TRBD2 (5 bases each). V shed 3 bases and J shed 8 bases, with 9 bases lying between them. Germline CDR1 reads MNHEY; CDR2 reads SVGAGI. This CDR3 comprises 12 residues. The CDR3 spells CASSYFGGTQYF. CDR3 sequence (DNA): TGTGCCAGCAGTTATTTTGGGGGTACGCAGTATTTT.